This TCR beta chain emerged from a study of T-cell memory formation after mild COVID-19. The CDR3 covers 13 residues. Germline-derived CDR1 and CDR2 are DFQATT and SNEGSKA (reference sequence). Trimming took off 3 bases at V and 4 bases at J, with 10 bases between the two ends. Findings and caveats of the study: Memory from before infection featured some responding clones, which suggests cross-reactive memory joined. Confirmation was lacking for SARS-CoV-2 specificity of second-wave clones that peaked on day 37.

One entry per CDR3 protein, called by TCRdb with MiXCR from the 5' RACE reads. The sample holds approximately 570,000 distinct CDR3 sequences, about a sixth seen once. Concerning this clonotype: Its antigen is not identified.

V and J are TRBV20-1 and TRBJ2-1; D unclear. Sequencing used PBMCs or a T cell subset sorted from them (not recorded which). The TCR originated in an adult woman who had mild COVID-19 (a few samples of this study predate the infection). Cell type and time point are not known. The CDR3 sequence: CSASFPVYNEQFF. CDR3 nucleotide sequence: TGCAGTGCTAGTTTCCCTGTTTACAATGAGCAGTTCTTC.